A single T cell receptor beta chain is shown here with its context. Its antigen is as yet unknown. Donors were drawn from the approximately 120-subject validation cohort, separate from the approximately 620-subject first cohort. Germline V lookup: CDR1 SGHVS, CDR2 FQNEAQ. This CDR3 has 14 amino acids. V was pared by 5 bases and J by 7 bases, with 14 bases between. Method: immunoSEQ multiplex PCR; TCRdb's copy keeps in-frame clones and lacks some. The data contain approximately 150,000 clones, 87% of them singletons. The data derive from a study of cytomegalovirus exposure and HLA in healthy donors. Points from the study as a whole: Cytomegalovirus status was reportedly diagnosed by the classifier with high specificity and sensitivity. In vitro testing confirmed a few CMV-associated chains as specific for CMV antigens. Among TCR beta chains, those listed as cytomegalovirus-associated numbered under 200.

V gene TRBV7-8 combines with J gene TRBJ2-2; the D gene is possibly TRBD2 (5 bases). The sequence derives from a man younger than 30 in good health and CMV-seropositive. Sample: PBMCs. The CDR3, as DNA: TGTGCCAGCAGCGAGCAGAATCGGGGCGGGGAGCTGTTTTTT. Amino acids: CASSEQNRGGELFF.